Listed below are T cell receptor beta chains from one sample, sequenced in a study of response to subunit inactivated influenza vaccine. Via MiXCR, TCRdb re-called the RT-PCR reads, giving one row per CDR3 protein. The sample has about 830,000 distinct CDR3 sequences, under 20% seen once; the top ten hold approximately 10%. Sequenced here: PBMCs from blood, sampled roughly 5 days after vaccination. The receptor set was obtained from a man aged 45-60 years who received an inactivated influenza vaccine. The CDR3 runs from the conserved cysteine through the conserved F or W. Each record gives: clone size, V gene, D gene, J gene, CDR3 protein, CDR3 DNA. The D gene is left open where the match is weak. Expanded clones get a size class; other rows say once, few or many, or leave the size out.

size: few
V: TRBV6-1
D: TRBD1
J: TRBJ1-1
CDR3: CASKQGAPNTEAFF
DNA: TGTGCCAGCAAGCAGGGGGCGCCGAACACTGAAGCTTTCTTT

size: few
V: TRBV19
D: TRBD1
J: TRBJ1-2
CDR3: CASSPRTGPVSGGYTF
DNA: TGTGCCAGTAGTCCCCGGACAGGGCCCGTTAGTGGGGGCTACACCTTC

size: NA
V: TRBV20-1
D: NA
J: TRBJ1-1
CDR3: CSASDGGNTEAFF
DNA: TGCAGTGCTAGTGACGGGGGGAACACTGAAGCTTTCTTT

size: few
V: TRBV20-1
D: TRBD2
J: TRBJ2-1
CDR3: CSARRGGRQRNEQFF
DNA: TGCAGTGCGCGAAGGGGAGGGCGCCAGCGCAATGAGCAGTTCTTC

size: few
V: TRBV4-2
D: TRBD2
J: TRBJ2-1
CDR3: CASSQGGGLYNEQFF
DNA: TGTGCCAGCAGCCAAGGGGGGGGACTTTACAATGAGCAGTTCTTC

size: few
V: TRBV6-5
D: TRBD1
J: TRBJ2-3
CDR3: CASSYRDRGSTDTQYF
DNA: TGTGCCAGCAGTTACCGGGACAGGGGGAGCACAGATACGCAGTATTTT

size: few
V: TRBV27
D: TRBD1
J: TRBJ2-5
CDR3: CASGSRDRWYQETQYF
DNA: TGTGCCAGCGGTAGCCGGGACAGGTGGTACCAAGAGACCCAGTACTTC

size: few
V: TRBV15
D: NA
J: TRBJ2-7
CDR3: CATSRVSIIPLYEQYF
DNA: TGTGCCACCAGCAGAGTATCCATTATCCCCTTATACGAGCAGTACTTC

size: NA
V: TRBV6-1
D: TRBD2
J: TRBJ2-1
CDR3: CASSKGLAGTYNEQFF
DNA: TGTGCCAGCAGTAAAGGACTAGCGGGGACCTACAATGAGCAGTTCTTC

size: NA
V: TRBV7-9
D: TRBD2
J: TRBJ2-5
CDR3: CASSLITTSGQETQYF
DNA: TGTGCCAGCAGCTTAATCACGACTAGCGGCCAAGAGACCCAGTACTTC

size: few
V: TRBV4-3
D: NA
J: TRBJ2-1
CDR3: CASSQEGHSLDEQFF
DNA: TGCGCCAGCAGCCAAGAGGGCCATAGTCTCGATGAGCAGTTCTTC

size: few
V: TRBV20-1
D: TRBD1
J: TRBJ2-7
CDR3: CSADRDRSYEQYF
DNA: TGCAGTGCTGACCGGGACAGGTCCTACGAGCAGTACTTC

size: NA
V: TRBV6-1
D: TRBD1
J: TRBJ1-4
CDR3: CASSTGQGFNEKLFF
DNA: TGTGCCAGCAGTACCGGACAGGGTTTTAATGAAAAACTGTTTTTT

size: NA
V: TRBV12-3/TRBV12-4
D: TRBD1
J: TRBJ1-1
CDR3: CASGTGEVLNTEAFF
DNA: TGTGCCAGCGGAACAGGGGAAGTCTTGAACACTGAAGCTTTCTTT

size: few
V: TRBV20-1
D: TRBD2
J: TRBJ2-3
CDR3: CSARRLAGQHTDTQYF
DNA: TGCAGTGCCCGGCGACTAGCGGGGCAACACACAGATACGCAGTATTTT

size: few
V: TRBV20-1
D: TRBD1
J: TRBJ2-5
CDR3: CSADLQGMETQYF
DNA: TGCAGTGCTGACCTACAGGGGATGGAGACCCAGTACTTC

size: NA
V: TRBV4-3
D: NA
J: TRBJ1-1
CDR3: CASSQERRTEAFF
DNA: TGCGCCAGCAGCCAAGAACGTCGGACTGAAGCTTTCTTT

size: NA
V: TRBV20-1
D: NA
J: TRBJ1-2
CDR3: CSATSTARGYTF
DNA: TGCAGTGCTACCTCGACAGCTAGGGGCTACACCTTC

size: few
V: TRBV7-9
D: NA
J: TRBJ2-2
CDR3: CASRLLTGELFF
DNA: TGTGCCAGCAGGCTACTTACCGGGGAGCTGTTTTTT

size: few
V: TRBV7-9
D: NA
J: TRBJ1-1
CDR3: CASSLDVDRSEAFF
DNA: TGTGCCAGCAGCTTAGATGTGGATAGGAGTGAAGCTTTCTTT

size: few
V: TRBV6-2/TRBV6-3
D: TRBD1
J: TRBJ2-2
CDR3: CASSGGQTNTGELFF
DNA: TGTGCCAGCAGTGGGGGACAGACGAACACCGGGGAGCTGTTTTTT

size: many
V: TRBV12-3/TRBV12-4
D: NA
J: TRBJ1-2
CDR3: CASSGGHRLSGYTF
DNA: TGTGCCAGCAGTGGGGGCCACAGGCTCTCGGGCTACACCTTC

size: NA
V: TRBV5-1
D: TRBD2
J: TRBJ2-2
CDR3: CASILGLAGGMTGELFF
DNA: TGCGCCAGCATCCTGGGACTAGCGGGAGGAATGACCGGGGAGCTGTTTTTT

size: NA
V: TRBV4-3
D: NA
J: TRBJ2-7
CDR3: CASSQALGLPYEQYF
DNA: TGCGCCAGCAGCCAAGCCCTGGGCCTCCCCTACGAGCAGTACTTC

size: few
V: TRBV6-2/TRBV6-3
D: TRBD1
J: TRBJ2-7
CDR3: CASRPDRGSYEQYF
DNA: TGTGCCAGCAGGCCCGACAGGGGGTCCTACGAGCAGTACTTC

size: few
V: TRBV12-3/TRBV12-4
D: TRBD1
J: TRBJ2-2
CDR3: CASRNRGWATGELFF
DNA: TGTGCCAGCAGGAACAGGGGGTGGGCCACCGGGGAGCTGTTTTTT

size: few
V: TRBV6-5
D: NA
J: TRBJ2-3
CDR3: CASSYSPILSRGNGDTQYF
DNA: TGTGCCAGCAGTTACTCCCCCATCCTGAGTAGGGGGAATGGAGATACGCAGTATTTT

size: many
V: TRBV4-3
D: NA
J: TRBJ2-1
CDR3: CASSQFQTAHNEQFF
DNA: TGCGCCAGCAGCCAATTTCAAACAGCACACAATGAGCAGTTCTTC

size: NA
V: TRBV29-1
D: NA
J: TRBJ2-7
CDR3: CSVAGTRGRYEQYF
DNA: TGCAGCGTGGCGGGGACAAGGGGAAGGTACGAGCAGTACTTC

size: NA
V: TRBV12-5
D: NA
J: TRBJ2-3
CDR3: CASGYAGHSTDTQYF
DNA: TGTGCTAGTGGTTACGCGGGACATAGCACAGATACGCAGTATTTT

size: few
V: TRBV7-6
D: TRBD1
J: TRBJ2-7
CDR3: CASSHRTGNDEQYF
DNA: TGTGCCAGCAGCCATAGGACAGGGAACGACGAGCAGTACTTC

size: many
V: TRBV5-1
D: NA
J: TRBJ2-7
CDR3: CASSGGYEQYF
DNA: TGCGCCAGCAGCGGAGGCTACGAGCAGTACTTC

size: NA
V: TRBV4-1
D: TRBD2
J: TRBJ2-1
CDR3: CASSHGSGGAWDEQFF
DNA: TGCGCCAGCAGCCATGGTAGCGGGGGGGCTTGGGATGAGCAGTTCTTC

size: NA
V: TRBV25-1
D: NA
J: TRBJ2-1
CDR3: CASSPAAGTGSYNEQFF
DNA: TGTGCCAGCAGCCCCGCGGCCGGGACTGGCTCCTACAATGAGCAGTTCTTC

size: few
V: TRBV7-7
D: TRBD2
J: TRBJ2-1
CDR3: CASSLAWASGNNEQFF
DNA: TGTGCCAGCAGCTTAGCGTGGGCTAGCGGGAACAATGAGCAGTTCTTC

size: NA
V: TRBV5-6
D: TRBD1
J: TRBJ1-4
CDR3: CASRARDRVSEKLFF
DNA: TGTGCCAGCAGAGCAAGGGACAGGGTGAGCGAAAAACTGTTTTTT

size: few
V: TRBV12-3/TRBV12-4
D: TRBD2
J: TRBJ2-7
CDR3: CASSLDGGGSGEQYF
DNA: TGTGCCAGCAGTTTAGACGGCGGGGGATCTGGCGAGCAGTACTTC

size: few
V: TRBV12-3/TRBV12-4
D: TRBD1
J: TRBJ1-2
CDR3: CASSPPGQSGYTF
DNA: TGTGCCAGCAGTCCTCCGGGACAGTCGGGCTACACCTTC

size: NA
V: TRBV7-9
D: TRBD1
J: TRBJ2-5
CDR3: CASSTPGTGAFQETQYF
DNA: TGTGCCAGCAGCACACCCGGGACAGGGGCTTTCCAAGAGACCCAGTACTTC